Following are 18 T cell receptor beta chains from one sample sequenced in a study of blood T cells in healthy people across ages. A second 7 to 11 cycle PCR used barcoded and J-beta primers. TCRdb analysed the 5' RACE reads with MiXCR anew, one entry per CDR3 protein. The sample holds 800,000 to 950,000 distinct CDR3 sequences, just under 30% seen once. This sample was also put to use in a study of T cells of mothers and their children.

Sequencing was done on a sample of blood. The receptors shown here come from a woman between 40 and 50 years old in good health.

This clonotype was detected only once. The junction differs from germline at one of its ends, possibly a read error. V gene TRBV5-4 combines with J gene TRBJ1-2; tentatively, D is TRBD1 (6 bases). CDR3 length: 15 amino acids. The V gene's germline CDR1 is SGHNT and CDR2 YYREEE (reference sequence). For the CDR3, the DNA is TGTGCCAGCGGCTTCCCAGGGGTCCCTAACTATGGCCACACCTTC. Translating gives CASGFPGVPNYGHTF.

This clonotype appeared a few times. The V and J genes are TRBV7-2 and TRBJ2-3, with no clear D. Germline CDR1 SGHTA, CDR2 FQGNSA. The CDR3 loop spans 14 amino acids. V lost 2 bases to trimming and J lost 2 bases, with 8 bases between them. The CDR3 is CASSLIRDTDTQYF. The CDR3 nucleotides are TGTGCCAGCAGCTTAATAAGGGACACAGATACGCAGTATTTT.

This clonotype appeared a few times. DNA of the CDR3: TGTGCCAGCAGCCAACGGAGACAGGGTATGGGGACTGAAGCTTTCTTT. It is translated as CASSQRRQGMGTEAFF. The V gene is TRBV16, the J gene TRBJ1-1, with 7 bases lining up with TRBD1. V gave up 2 bases and J gave up 5 bases; unmatched junction bases: 11. The CDR3 runs 16 residues. Germline V lookup: CDR1 KGHSY, CDR2 FQNENV.

This clonotype turned up a few times. The rearrangement joins TRBV29-1 to TRBJ2-2; the D is unclear. The CDR3 covers 11 residues. The V gene lost 4 bases and the J gene lost 7 bases, with 7 bases spanning the gap. Per the germline V gene, CDR1 is SQVTM and CDR2 is ANQGSEA. The CDR3 DNA reads TGCAGCGTTGGACCGGGCGGGGAGCTGTTTTTT. Residues: CSVGPGGELFF.

This clonotype was seen only a few times. The V and J genes are TRBV24-1 and TRBJ2-6; D is unresolved. CDR3 length equals 16 residues. The V and J ends lost 3 bases and 2 bases respectively, with 10 bases between them. Germline V gene lookup returns CDR1 KGHDR and CDR2 SFDVKD. CDR3 sequence reads: CATSDPGRAGANVLTF. The CDR3 region has the DNA TGTGCCACCAGTGATCCCGGACGGGCTGGGGCCAACGTCCTGACTTTC.

This clonotype was seen just once. The V call is TRBV7-9, the J call TRBJ2-7, with D perhaps matching TRBD1 or TRBD2 (5 bases each). The V gene lost 8 bases and the J gene lost 7 bases, with 18 bases spanning the gap. CDR1 SEHNR and CDR2 FQNEAQ come from the germline V gene (reference sequence). This CDR3 region has 13 residues. The CDR3, as DNA: TGTGCCAGCCGGGACCCCGGACAAGGTGAGCAGTACTTC. Its translation is CASRDPGQGEQYF.

This clonotype was detected a few times. The chain uses TRBV28 and TRBJ2-4, with 8 bases fitting TRBD1. This CDR3 has 15 amino acids. J gave up 5 bases and V 4 bases, and 7 bases lay outside the gene matches. In germline, CDR1 is MDHEN, CDR2 SYDVKM. CDR3: CASSYRGFLENIQYF. Here the CDR3 DNA reads TGTGCCAGCAGTTACAGGGGGTTCTTAGAAAACATTCAGTACTTC.

The gene calls are TRBV19 and TRBJ1-5; D gene unclear. Trimming stripped 1 base from V and 0 bases from J, with 7 bases between. Germline CDR1 reads LNHDA; CDR2 reads SQIVND (reference sequence). This CDR3 is built from 15 residues. The CDR3 sequence: CASSIGGYSNQPQHF. The CDR3 DNA reads as TGTGCCAGTAGTATAGGAGGTTATAGCAATCAGCCCCAGCATTTT.

This clonotype was recorded at least ten times. The chain has TRBV7-2 and TRBJ2-1, with 8 bases aligning to TRBD2. The germline gives CDR1 SGHTA, CDR2 FQGNSA. The CDR3 is 16 residues long. The V segment lost 1 base and the J segment 3 bases; nucleotides outside the gene matches: 5. DNA for the CDR3: TGTGCCAGCAGCTTAGTGGCGGGGGGCAACTACAATGAGCAGTTCTTC. Translated, it gives CASSLVAGGNYNEQFF.

In this sample, this clonotype turned up many times. This sequence joins TRBV12-3 or TRBV12-4 and TRBJ1-2, with 7 bases lining up with TRBD1. J lost 4 bases, V lost 5 bases, and 10 bases had no gene match. This CDR3 region has 15 residues. CDR3 protein: CASSPQGGGAYGYTF. Here the CDR3 DNA reads TGTGCCAGCAGTCCCCAGGGAGGGGGCGCCTATGGCTACACCTTC.

The chain has TRBV4-2 and TRBJ2-5, with TRBD2 as a possible D gene (5 bases). This CDR3 is built from 16 residues. V shed 0 bases and J shed 1 base, with 12 bases lying between them. CDR1 is LGHNA, CDR2 YNFKEQ, per germline. This CDR3 is CASSQDSQRSQETQYF. CDR3 nucleotides: TGTGCCAGCAGCCAAGATTCCCAGCGGAGCCAAGAGACCCAGTACTTC.

This chain joins TRBV12-3 or TRBV12-4 and TRBJ2-4; D is ambiguous. TRBJ2-7 explains the end of the DNA better; the J call may be wrong. This CDR3 contains 13 residues. CDR3 sequence reads: CASSPSMRNEQYF. The DNA of the CDR3 is TGTGCCAGCAGTCCCAGTATGCGGAACGAGCAGTACTTC.

This clonotype was counted many times. This chain joins TRBV28 and TRBJ2-7; tentative D call: TRBD2 (5 bases). V was trimmed by 6 bases and J by 2 bases, leaving 17 bases between them. The CDR3 loop spans 15 amino acids. CDR1 and CDR2 (germline): MDHEN, SYDVKM. This chain's CDR3 is CASSYTWTGTYEQYF. The CDR3 DNA reads TGTGCCAGCAGCTATACATGGACGGGGACCTACGAGCAGTACTTC. Full variable domain (outside the CDR3, taken from reference TRBV28 and TRBJ2-7): DVKVTQSSRYLVKRTGEKVFLECVQDMDHENMFWYRQDPGLGLRLIYFSYDVKMKEKGDIPEGYSVSREKKERFSLILESASTNQTSMYLCASSYTWTGTYEQYFGPGTRLTVT.

This clonotype has a count of ten or more. The rearrangement joins TRBV6-1 to TRBJ2-7, with a possible D match to TRBD1 (5 bases). V was shortened by 8 bases and J by 12 bases, with 20 bases between the two germline ends. Germline lookup yields CDR1 MNHNS and CDR2 SASEGT. CDR3 size: 12 residues. The CDR3 DNA is TGTGCCAGCGGCATTTATGGACCTGGGGCGTACTTC. This translates into CASGIYGPGAYF.

The J gene is TRBJ2-7, the V gene TRBV7-2; D ambiguous. CDR3 length equals 12 residues. The V end was cut by 4 bases, the J end by 3 bases, with 7 bases between. CDR1 and CDR2 from the germline V gene are SGHTA and FQGNSA. The CDR3 DNA sequence: TGTGCCAGCAGCTCATACTACTACGAGCAGTACTTC. Translated, it gives CASSSYYYEQYF.

As for this clonotype: One end of the junction does not line up with germline, which may come from a read error. In DNA, the CDR3 is TGTGCCTGCAGCGTAGTAGGGGGTTGGGTAGGACGGGGCACAGATACGCAGTATTTT. This sequence encodes CACSVVGGWVGRGTDTQYF. The chain is built from TRBV9 and TRBJ2-3; TRBD1 is a possible D gene (6 bases). The CDR3 covers 19 residues. The germline CDR1 and CDR2 sequences are SGDLS and YYNGEE.

This clonotype occurred a few times. The chain joins TRBV28 to TRBJ1-2, with D possibly TRBD1 on 6 matching bases. Germline CDR1 and CDR2: MDHEN and SYDVKM. The CDR3 has 14 residues. V shed 3 bases and J shed 8 bases, with 16 bases lying between them. This CDR3 is CASSFPQGSRGYTF. CDR3 DNA: TGTGCCAGCAGTTTCCCACAGGGTAGTCGGGGCTACACCTTC.

The V and J genes are TRBV5-1 and TRBJ1-1, with D perhaps matching TRBD1 (6 bases). The V gene's germline CDR1 is SGHRS and CDR2 YFSETQ. V was cut by 0 bases and J by 4 bases, with 13 bases left in between. The CDR3 loop spans 15 amino acids. DNA for the CDR3: TGCGCCAGCAGCTTGGCCTACAGGGCGACCACTGAAGCTTTCTTT. Translated: CASSLAYRATTEAFF.